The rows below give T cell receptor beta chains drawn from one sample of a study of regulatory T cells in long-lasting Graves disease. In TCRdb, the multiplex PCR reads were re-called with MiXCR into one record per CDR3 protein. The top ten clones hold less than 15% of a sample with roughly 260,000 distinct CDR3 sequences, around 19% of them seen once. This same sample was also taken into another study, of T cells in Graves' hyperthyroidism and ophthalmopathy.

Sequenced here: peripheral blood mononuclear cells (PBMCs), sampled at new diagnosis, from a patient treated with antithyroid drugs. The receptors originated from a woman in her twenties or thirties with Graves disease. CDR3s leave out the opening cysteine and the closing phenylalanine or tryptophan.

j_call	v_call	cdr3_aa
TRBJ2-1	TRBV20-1	SASGGINEQF
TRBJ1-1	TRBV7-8	ASSRQGAPTEAF
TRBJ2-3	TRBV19	ASSSRQGAPTDTQY
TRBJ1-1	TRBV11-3	TSSLARGTEAF
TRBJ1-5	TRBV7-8	ASSLGGPNLNQPQH
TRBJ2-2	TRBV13	ASSPPGGVTGELF
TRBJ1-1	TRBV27	ASRPGRRGENTEAF
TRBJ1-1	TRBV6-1	ASSEEGDTEAF
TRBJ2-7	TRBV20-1	SARTSYEQY
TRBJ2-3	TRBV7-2	ASSSARTGTTDTQY
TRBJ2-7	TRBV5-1	ASSTQGQSYEQY
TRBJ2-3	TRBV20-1	SAGGGIFATDTQY
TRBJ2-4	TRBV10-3	ASSESLGTGDIQY
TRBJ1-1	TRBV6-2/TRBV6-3	ASSYPLDTEAF
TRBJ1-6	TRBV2	ATYRVGQSPLH
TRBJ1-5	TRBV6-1	ASSEPGTYYQPQH
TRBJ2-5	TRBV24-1	ATSDIRDIQETQY